These 22 T cell receptor beta chains came from one sample sequenced in a study of beta chain features in type 1 diabetes (dated by TCRdb to the late 2010s). The library was prepared using the immunoSEQ multiplex PCR assay. All of the isolated RNA was reverse transcribed with the High Capacity cDNA Reverse Transcription Kit, so expressed TCRB transcripts were sequenced. Drawn from immuneACCESS, this table holds only the in-frame rearrangements with V and J called that TCRdb kept. Clones are partly lost; checked studies trace under half to an unresolved V gene and leave the rest unexplained. The table for this sample lists a few hundred thousand clones; around 9.9% of them were counted only once. The top ten clonotypes cover approximately 1.5% of the sample. Input material: central memory CD4+ T cells from blood. These receptors were obtained from a man between 18 and 29 years old in good health.

A few counts support this clone. The chain uses TRBV9 and TRBJ2-5, with D unclear. This CDR3 spans 15 amino acids. Trimming stripped 0 bases from V and 4 bases from J, with 13 bases between. Germline-derived CDR1 and CDR2 are SGDLS and YYNGEE. The chain's CDR3 is CASSVGPLVGETQYF. The CDR3 DNA is TGTGCCAGCAGCGTAGGACCCCTGGTCGGAGAGACCCAGTACTTC.

The chain is built from TRBV29-1 and TRBJ1-1; tentative D call: TRBD1 (5 bases). Germline values: CDR1 SQVTM, CDR2 ANQGSEA. The CDR3 spans 12 residues. Trimming stripped 8 bases from V and 1 base from J, with 11 bases between. CDR3 nucleotides: TGCAGCCTGGGTGGGGGGAACACTGAAGCTTTCTTT. It encodes CSLGGGNTEAFF.

This clone was seen only a few times. This chain links TRBV29-1 with TRBJ1-2, with D unclear. Germline loops: CDR1 SQVTM, CDR2 ANQGSEA. Trimming stripped 1 base from V and 4 bases from J, with 13 bases between. The CDR3 is 14 residues long. The CDR3 region is CSVEGGSQIYGYTF. The CDR3 nucleotides read TGCAGCGTTGAAGGAGGCAGTCAGATCTATGGCTACACCTTC.

V gene TRBV6-5 combines with J gene TRBJ2-2, with D tentatively TRBD2 (5 bases). Germline V gene data show CDR1 as MNHEY and CDR2 as SVGAGI. Between the trimmed V and J ends, which lost 7 bases and 5 bases, there was a span of 11 bases. The CDR3 totals 13 residues. The CDR3 bases are TGTGCCAGCACCAAACGCGGGACCGGGGAGCTGTTTTTT. This gives the protein CASTKRGTGELFF.

A few counts support this clone. The chain recombines TRBV5-6 with TRBJ2-5; TRBD1 aligns across 11 bases. Per germline, CDR1 SGHDT and CDR2 YYEEEE. There are 14 residues in the CDR3. V dropped 4 bases and J dropped 4; count of bases not matched to a gene: 3. The CDR3 reads CASSGGQGAETQYF. CDR3 nucleotides: TGTGCCAGCAGCGGTGGACAGGGGGCAGAGACCCAGTACTTC. Full variable domain (outside the CDR3, taken from reference TRBV5-6 and TRBJ2-5): DAGVTQSPTHLIKTRGQQVTLRCSPKSGHDTVSWYQQALGQGPQFIFQYYEEEERQRGNFPDRFSGHQFPNYSSELNVNALLLGDSALYLCASSGGQGAETQYFGPGTRLLVL.

This clone was detected a few times. The rearrangement joins TRBV4-1 to TRBJ2-7; TRBD2 might be the D (6 bases). CDR1 MGHRA and CDR2 YSYEKL come from the germline V gene. This CDR3 is 14 amino acids long. Trimming removed 3 bases from V and 1 base from J, with 10 bases in between. The chain's CDR3 is CASSQATSSYEQYF. For the CDR3, the DNA is TGCGCCAGCAGCCAGGCGACTAGTTCCTACGAGCAGTACTTC.

The V and J genes are TRBV6-5 and TRBJ2-7; D is possibly TRBD1 (5 bases). The V gene's germline CDR1 is MNHEY and CDR2 SVGAGI. V gave up 2 bases and J gave up 0 bases, with 11 bases separating them. CDR3 length: 15 amino acids. In nucleotides, the CDR3 is TGTGCCAGCAGTTACGTCGGAGACAGCTCCTACGAGCAGTACTTC. This sequence encodes CASSYVGDSSYEQYF.

This clone was counted between two and nine times. This chain links TRBV7-6 with TRBJ2-1; D perhaps matches TRBD1 (8 bases). The CDR3 is 15 amino acids. V shed 5 bases and J shed 4 bases, with 15 bases lying between them. Germline values: CDR1 SGHVS, CDR2 FNYEAQ. CDR3 nucleotides: TGTGCCAGCAGCCCAGCGGGACAGGCTTACAATGAGCAGTTCTTC. As protein: CASSPAGQAYNEQFF.

The table lists this clone with a few counts. The V gene is TRBV5-8, the J gene TRBJ1-5; TRBD1 aligns across 9 bases. There are 15 residues in the CDR3. Germline assignment: CDR1 SGHTS and CDR2 YDEGEE. Trimming removed 1 base from V and 6 bases from J; junction bases left unmatched: 5. In DNA form, the CDR3 reads TGTGCCAGCAGCTTGTATCGACAGGGGGGTCAGCCCCAGCATTTT. Its protein is CASSLYRQGGQPQHF. Using reference TRBV5-8 and TRBJ1-5 for the parts outside the CDR3, the full variable domain is EAGVTQSPTHLIKTRGQQATLRCSPISGHTSVYWYQQALGLGLQFLLWYDEGEERNRGNFPPRFSGRQFPNYSSELNVNALELEDSALYLCASSLYRQGGQPQHFGDGTRLSIL.

The gene calls are TRBV20-1 and TRBJ2-5; no reliable D call. This CDR3 has 11 residues. In germline, CDR1 is DFQATT, CDR2 SNEGSKA (reference sequence). For the CDR3, the DNA is TGCAGCCCTCAGGCAGAGGAGACCCAGTACTTC. Encoded protein: CSPQAEETQYF.

The chain combines TRBV25-1 with TRBJ2-2; no clear D gene. This CDR3 comprises 14 residues. Trimming shortened V by 5 bases and J by 4 bases, and 11 bases separated the two germline ends. In germline, CDR1 is MGHDK, CDR2 SYGVNS. The CDR3 loop is CASSSFRSTGELFF. The CDR3 region has the DNA TGTGCCAGCAGTAGTTTCCGAAGCACCGGGGAGCTGTTTTTT.

This chain links TRBV28 with TRBJ2-1; 7 bases fit TRBD2. The junction had 15 bases not matched to a gene; V was cut back by 5 bases and J by 8 bases. The CDR3 consists of 16 residues. Germline V gene lookup returns CDR1 MDHEN and CDR2 SYDVKM. The CDR3 region has the DNA TGTGCCAGCAGTCTCCCGGGCGGGGAGGGCCGCCATGAGCAGTTCTTC. Its translation: CASSLPGGEGRHEQFF.

The CDR3 DNA reads as TGTGCCAGCAGCTTACTCTGGACTGCGAACACCGGGGAGCTGTTTTTT. Its translation: CASSLLWTANTGELFF. This chain uses TRBV7-2 with TRBJ2-2; possibly TRBD2 for D (5 bases). With 2 bases removed from V and 0 bases from J, the gap between germline ends came to 10 bases. The germline gives CDR1 SGHTA, CDR2 FQGNSA. The CDR3 runs to 16 residues.

This clone was found a few times. The rearrangement joins TRBV2 to TRBJ2-3; D remains unclear. This CDR3 region has 14 residues. Germline V lookup: CDR1 SNHLY, CDR2 FYNNEI. V lost 4 bases, J lost 2 bases, and 10 bases lay in between. For the CDR3, the DNA is TGTGCCAGCAGTGGAGAAATTTACACAGATACGCAGTATTTT. Encoded protein: CASSGEIYTDTQYF.

The chain combines TRBV25-1 with TRBJ2-3, with D tentatively TRBD1 or TRBD2 (5 bases each). Looked up from germline, CDR1 is MGHDK and CDR2 is SYGVNS. The CDR3 is made up of 16 amino acids. Trimming pared 1 base from V and 0 bases from J, leaving 11 bases between. The CDR3 DNA follows: TGTGCCAGCAGTGAATTGGGGGTAGAAAGCACAGATACGCAGTATTTT. Translated, it gives CASSELGVESTDTQYF.

This clone has just a few counts. This chain links TRBV7-8 with TRBJ2-1; 9 positions agree with TRBD2. CDR1 and CDR2 from the germline V gene are SGHVS and FQNEAQ. V shed 0 bases, J shed 3 bases, and the junction held 6 bases outside the gene matches. The CDR3 totals 17 residues. The CDR3 nucleotides read TGTGCCAGCAGCTTAGCGCTTATAGCGGGAGTCTACAATGAGCAGTTCTTC. Translated, it gives CASSLALIAGVYNEQFF.

The table lists this clone with a few counts. V gene TRBV4-2 combines with J gene TRBJ1-2; a weak D match, TRBD1 (5 bases). The CDR3 sequence is 14 residues long. Between the trimmed V and J ends, which lost 1 base and 5 bases, there was a span of 11 bases. Germline CDR1 reads LGHNA; CDR2 reads YNFKEQ. The CDR3 region has the DNA TGTGCCAGCAGCCAAGTTTCAGGGAAGTATGGCTACACCTTC. Protein: CASSQVSGKYGYTF.

V is TRBV20-1 and J is TRBJ2-1, with D hard to call. This CDR3 comprises 11 residues. Per the germline V gene, CDR1 is DFQATT and CDR2 is SNEGSKA (reference sequence). Trimming took off 8 bases at V and 2 bases at J, with 7 bases between the two ends. CDR3 loop: CSPQAYNEQFF. The CDR3 DNA follows: TGCAGTCCCCAAGCCTACAATGAGCAGTTCTTC.

The rearrangement uses TRBV7-9 and TRBJ1-5; tentative D call: TRBD1 (5 bases). V was trimmed by 5 bases and J by 5 bases, leaving 13 bases between them. Per germline, CDR1 SEHNR and CDR2 FQNEAQ (reference sequence). This CDR3 spans 14 amino acids. The CDR3 DNA reads TGTGCCAGCAGCAAGGGACGAGCAGATCAGCCCCAGCATTTT. The encoded protein is CASSKGRADQPQHF.

Remarks on this clone: A single base is all that separates this from a far larger clone, so a read error is likely. This chain joins TRBV18 and TRBJ2-7, with 9 nucleotides matching TRBD2. CDR3 length: 16 residues. Germline assignment: CDR1 KGHSH and CDR2 LQKENI. The V gene end was trimmed by 2 bases and the J gene end by 2 bases; junction bases not matched to a gene: 7. The chain's CDR3 is CASSPTTSGATYEQYF. Here the CDR3 DNA reads TGTGCCAGCTCACCAACGACTAGCGGAGCTACCTACGAGCAGTACTTC.

In its sample, this clone was seen many times. The chain joins TRBV7-9 to TRBJ2-7; TRBD1 matches at 9 bases. CDR1 and CDR2 (germline): SEHNR, FQNEAQ (reference sequence). Trimming cost V 5 bases and J 1 base; bases outside gene matches: 6. This CDR3 has 15 amino acids. This chain's CDR3 is CASSATGGRSYEQYF. CDR3 sequence (DNA): TGTGCCAGCAGCGCCACAGGGGGCCGGTCCTACGAGCAGTACTTC.

This clone appeared a few times. J is TRBJ1-4 and V is TRBV13; D remains unclear. V lost 3 bases and J 8 bases, leaving 4 bases between the germline ends. This CDR3 is built from 11 residues. CDR1 is PRHDT and CDR2 is FYEKMQ in the germline V gene (reference sequence). In nucleotides, the CDR3 is TGTGCCAGCAGCTTGGGGGAAAAACTGTTTTTT. This translates into CASSLGEKLFF.